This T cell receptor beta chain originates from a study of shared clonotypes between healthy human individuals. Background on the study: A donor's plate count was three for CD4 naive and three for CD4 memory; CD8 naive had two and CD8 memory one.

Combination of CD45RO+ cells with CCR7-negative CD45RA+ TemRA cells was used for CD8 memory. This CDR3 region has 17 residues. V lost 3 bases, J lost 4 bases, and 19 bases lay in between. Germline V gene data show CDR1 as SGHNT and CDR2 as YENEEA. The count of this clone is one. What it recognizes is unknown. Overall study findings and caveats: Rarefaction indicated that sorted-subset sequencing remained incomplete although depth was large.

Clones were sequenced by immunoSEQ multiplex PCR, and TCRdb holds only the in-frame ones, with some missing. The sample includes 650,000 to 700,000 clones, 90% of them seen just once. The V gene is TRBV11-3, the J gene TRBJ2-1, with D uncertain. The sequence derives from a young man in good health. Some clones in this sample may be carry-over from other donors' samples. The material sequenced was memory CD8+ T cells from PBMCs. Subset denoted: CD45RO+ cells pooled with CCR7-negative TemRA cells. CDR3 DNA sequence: TGTGCCAGCAGCTTTTGTTACCGGGTCCCGGAGTACAATGAGCAGTTCTTC. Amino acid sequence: CASSFCYRVPEYNEQFF. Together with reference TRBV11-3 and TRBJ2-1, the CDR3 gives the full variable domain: EAGVVQSPRYKIIEKKQPVAFWCNPISGHNTLYWYLQNLGQGPELLIRYENEEAVDDSQLPKDRFSAERLKGVDSTLKIQPAELGDSAVYLCASSFCYRVPEYNEQFFGPGTRLTVL.